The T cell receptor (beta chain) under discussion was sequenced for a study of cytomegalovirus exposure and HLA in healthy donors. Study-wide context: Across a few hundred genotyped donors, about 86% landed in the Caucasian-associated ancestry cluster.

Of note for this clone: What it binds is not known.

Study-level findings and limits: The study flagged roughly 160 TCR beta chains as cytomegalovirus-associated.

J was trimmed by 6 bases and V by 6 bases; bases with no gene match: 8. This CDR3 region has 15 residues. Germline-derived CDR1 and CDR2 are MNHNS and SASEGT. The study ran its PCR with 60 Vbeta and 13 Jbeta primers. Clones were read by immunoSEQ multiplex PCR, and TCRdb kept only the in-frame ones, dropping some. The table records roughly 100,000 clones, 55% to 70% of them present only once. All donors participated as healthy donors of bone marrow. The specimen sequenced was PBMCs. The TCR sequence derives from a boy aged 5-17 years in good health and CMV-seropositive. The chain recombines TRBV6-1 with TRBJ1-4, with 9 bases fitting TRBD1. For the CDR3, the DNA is TGTGCCAGCAGAGACCCGGGACAGGGTGATGAAAAACTGTTTTTT. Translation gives CASRDPGQGDEKLFF.